This T cell receptor (beta chain) stems from a study of T cells in Graves' hyperthyroidism and ophthalmopathy (dated by TCRdb to between 2018 and 2020). As for the study more broadly: Peripheral blood samples were taken at initial diagnosis, before any treatment was given. A discovery cohort of about a hundred patients, about 43 with Graves' ophthalmopathy and fewer than 65 with stable Graves' hyperthyroidism, was used to find distinguishing TCR V-J signatures. Prospective prediction of ophthalmopathy was tested in an independent validation cohort of about 19 hyperthyroidism patients and some 17 patients who later progressed to ophthalmopathy. The roughly 91 discovery patients were randomly split 7:3 into training and test sets. In addition, the study compared T-cell repertoires in thyroid tissue and in blood from about 6 Graves' hyperthyroidism patients. Once sampling was done, hyperthyroidism patients were given methimazole at a starting dose of 30 mg daily, whereas ophthalmopathy patients were given high-dose intravenous methylprednisolone. The paper describes TCR Vbeta CDR3 sequencing of 130 to 150 peripheral blood samples, made up of fewer than 50 ophthalmopathy patients, roughly 72 hyperthyroidism patients and approximately 17 progressor patients. Overall study results and their limits: In cross-validation, a model built on a 13 V-J signature told ophthalmopathy apart from stable hyperthyroidism with 85% to 90% sensitivity and approximately 81% specificity, and in testing the same model reached 80%/75%. Blood samples also contained most of the expanded thyroid clonotypes (frequency above 0.001), which suggests that blood repertoires may reflect thyroid immune responses. No statistical method was used to set the sample size in advance, and investigators knew the group allocation. In validation, the model predicted progression to ophthalmopathy a median of about 5.9 months before onset, with 70% to 71% sensitivity and roughly 79% specificity.

A patient counted as having stable Graves' hyperthyroidism if no progression to ophthalmopathy occurred over 18 months of follow-up. Hyperthyroidism patients were aged 18 to 65 years and newly diagnosed, with disease duration of less than 2 months. Any patient with an uncontrolled infection, another autoimmune disease, pregnancy or lactation was excluded. Diagnoses relied on clinical symptoms, serum thyroxine and TRAb, thyroid ultrasound and orbital computed tomography. Ficoll-Paque density gradient centrifugation was used to isolate PBMCs from under 11 ml of fresh peripheral blood. Total RNA was extracted using Trizol reagent, and RNA quality was assessed on an Agilent 2100 Bioanalyzer. The TCR beta CDR3 regions were amplified from the RNA transcripts. A first-round RT-PCR of the TCR CDR3 used the HTBI primer set with the Qiagen OneStep RT-PCR kit. The libraries were constructed in a second round of multiplex PCR and then size-selected and purified. Sequencing of the libraries was done on an Illumina HiSeq2000 using paired-end 100 bp reads. Under the source paper's analysis protocol: SOAPnuke was used to process the raw data, with reads discarded if the reads contained adapters or uncalled bases, had a mean Phred below 15, or lacked an exact constant-primer or identifier match. COPE v1.2.5 was used to merge high-quality paired reads, and clonotypes were defined as unique nucleotide sequences. Clonotypes were aligned to IMGT TRBV, TRBD and TRBJ reference segments using MiTCR v1.1. Only V-J combinations with frequency above 0.0001, covering 99.2% of repertoires, were analysed. The TCS score was defined as F50 (clonal expansion) divided by E x V (chaos), with BLOSUM62-based TCRdist calculated between CDR3 peptides within each V-J. Welch's t-statistics and random forest reduced fewer than 600 V-J features to 13, which were used in a naive Bayes classifier (R e1071). TCRdb's own reprocessing of the public reads used fastp at Q25 and MiXCR and kept productive beta chains. Here each entry gathers all rows of one CDR3 protein and keeps the most common genes and DNA. TCRdb, not the original authors, processed these V and J calls. A total of about 550,000 distinct CDR3 sequences appear in this sample, about a fifth of them only once. Approximately 26% of the sample belongs to the ten largest clones.

This clonotype appeared many times. Its antigen remains unidentified. Per-base quality was not reported, and no clone a single base away is much larger than it. The cysteine opens and the phenylalanine closes a CDR3 of 12 amino acids. Of all the DNA, just the CDR3 is kept, 36 bases in frame from base 1. CDR1 is given as SQVTM and CDR2 as ANQGSEA, both from the germline V gene. Trimming leaves V shorter by 7 bases and J shorter by 8 bases, with the junction holding 7 bases beyond the gene matches. The sample comprised blood. This clonotype was obtained from a man aged 18 to 30 with Graves' hyperthyroidism. The chain uses TRBV29-1 and TRBJ1-2; TRBD1 fits 10 bases in the junction. The nucleotide sequence reads as follows: TGCAGCGGCTGGGACAGGGGAGGCGGCTACACCTTC. Its amino acids are CSGWDRGGGYTF.